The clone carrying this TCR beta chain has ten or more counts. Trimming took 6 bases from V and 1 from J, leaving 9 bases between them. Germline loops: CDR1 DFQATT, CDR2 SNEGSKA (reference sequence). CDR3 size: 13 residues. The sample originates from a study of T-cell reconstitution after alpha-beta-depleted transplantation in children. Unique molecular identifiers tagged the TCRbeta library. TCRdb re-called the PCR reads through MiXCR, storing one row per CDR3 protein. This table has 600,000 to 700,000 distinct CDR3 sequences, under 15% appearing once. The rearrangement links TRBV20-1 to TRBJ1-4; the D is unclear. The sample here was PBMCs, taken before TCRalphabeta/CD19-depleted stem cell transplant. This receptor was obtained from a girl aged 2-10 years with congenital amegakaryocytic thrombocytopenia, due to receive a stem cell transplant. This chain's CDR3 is CSAPGGTNEKLFF. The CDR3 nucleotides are TGCAGTGCCCCAGGAGGAACTAATGAAAAACTGTTTTTT.